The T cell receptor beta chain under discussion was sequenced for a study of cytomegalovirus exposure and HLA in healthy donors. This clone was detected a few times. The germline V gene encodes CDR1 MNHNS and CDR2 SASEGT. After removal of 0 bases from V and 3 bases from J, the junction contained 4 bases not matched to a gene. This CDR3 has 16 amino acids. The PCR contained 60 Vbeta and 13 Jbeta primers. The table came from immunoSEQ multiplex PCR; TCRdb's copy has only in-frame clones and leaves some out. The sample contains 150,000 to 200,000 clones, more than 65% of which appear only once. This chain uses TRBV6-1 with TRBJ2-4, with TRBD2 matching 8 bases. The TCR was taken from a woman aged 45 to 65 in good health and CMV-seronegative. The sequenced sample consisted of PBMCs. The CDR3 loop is CASSEAPAGGKNIQYF. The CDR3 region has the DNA TGTGCCAGCAGTGAAGCCCCCGCGGGGGGCAAAAACATTCAGTACTTC.